The 9 T cell receptor beta chains below were found in one sample sequenced in a study of siplizumab effects on memory and regulatory T cells. Assay: immunoSEQ multiplex PCR; the TCRdb copy retains only in-frame clones and omits some. In the table there are some 52,000 clones, approximately 97% of which are singletons. The sample was naive CD4+ T cells sorted from blood. These receptors originate from a human donor in good health.

The V and J genes are TRBV28 and TRBJ2-7; D remains unclear. The CDR3 runs to 11 residues. Between the trimmed V and J ends, which lost 9 bases and 3 bases, there was a span of 9 bases. Germline V gene sequence: CDR1 MDHEN, CDR2 SYDVKM. CDR3 region: CASRARYEQYF. The DNA of the CDR3 is TGTGCCAGTCGGGCCCGCTACGAGCAGTACTTC.

The chain carries TRBV2 and TRBJ2-5, with 7 bases lining up with TRBD1. After removal of 1 base from V and 2 bases from J, the junction contained 1 base not matched to a gene. CDR3 length: 14 amino acids. Germline V gene sequence: CDR1 SNHLY, CDR2 FYNNEI. The CDR3 reads CASSEGTGQETQYF. The CDR3, as DNA: TGTGCCAGCAGTGAAGGGACAGGTCAAGAGACCCAGTACTTC.

The gene calls are TRBV6-1 and TRBJ2-7; TRBD1 agrees at 7 bases. Germline trimming cut 10 bases from V and 3 bases from J; bases unmatched to any gene: 3. The CDR3 runs 11 residues. Looked up from germline, CDR1 is MNHNS and CDR2 is SASEGT. The CDR3 nucleotides are TGTGCCACATACAGGGGCTACGAGCAGTACTTC. Translating gives CATYRGYEQYF.

V is TRBV5-4 and J is TRBJ2-2; tentatively, D is TRBD2 (7 bases). The CDR3 sequence is 15 residues long. Trimming took 0 bases from V and 8 from J, leaving 14 bases between them. The germline gives CDR1 SGHNT, CDR2 YYREEE (reference sequence). In DNA form, the CDR3 reads TGTGCCAGCAGCTTGGGCGGGGGCGCGGTAGGGGAGCTGTTTTTT. Translated: CASSLGGGAVGELFF. The complete variable domain, with remaining parts taken from reference TRBV5-4 and TRBJ2-2, reads ETGVTQSPTHLIKTRGQQVTLRCSSQSGHNTVSWYQQALGQGPQFIFQYYREEENGRGNFPPRFSGLQFPNYSSELNVNALELDDSALYLCASSLGGGAVGELFFGEGSRLTVL.

V is TRBV21-1 and J is TRBJ2-7. TRBV21-1 is tagged as a pseudogene. The CDR3 covers 15 residues. In DNA, the CDR3 is TGTGCCAGCAGCAAAGAAGAGGACGGTCACTACGAGCAGTACTTC. Translating it yields CASSKEEDGHYEQYF.

The chain is built from TRBV30 and TRBJ2-1; D not resolved. Germline CDR1 GTSNPN, CDR2 SVGIG (reference sequence). The CDR3 covers 11 residues. The V gene lost 2 bases and the J gene lost 9 bases, with 8 bases spanning the gap. The CDR3 bases are TGTGCCTGGAGTCTCATCTCTGAGCAGTTCTTC. Translation: CAWSLISEQFF.

V usage is TRBV4-3 and J usage is TRBJ1-5; perhaps TRBD1 as D (5 bases). The CDR3 runs 15 residues. V was trimmed by 0 bases and J by 7 bases, leaving 13 bases between them. In germline, CDR1 is LGHNA, CDR2 YSLEER. CDR3 DNA: TGCGCCAGCAGCCAAGAAAACGGGGGTTACCAGCCCCAGCATTTT. It codes for CASSQENGGYQPQHF.

V usage is TRBV20-1 and J usage is TRBJ2-1; D unresolved. The CDR3 consists of 10 residues. The V gene lost 5 bases and the J gene lost 5 bases, with 4 bases spanning the gap. Germline CDR1 and CDR2: DFQATT and SNEGSKA (reference sequence). The DNA of the CDR3 is TGCAGTGCTCTTAACAATGAGCAGTTCTTC. It specifies CSALNNEQFF.

J is TRBJ2-2 and V is TRBV5-1; 9 nucleotides align to TRBD2. V was pared by 0 bases and J by 8 bases, with 8 bases of the junction left unmatched. The CDR3 runs to 16 residues. The germline CDR1 and CDR2 sequences are SGHRS and YFSETQ. CDR3 residues: CASSLVGSGSVGELFF. DNA for the CDR3: TGCGCCAGCAGCTTGGTTGGTAGCGGGAGTGTTGGGGAGCTGTTTTTT.